These 23 T cell receptor beta chains were sequenced from one sample in a study of shared clonotypes between healthy human individuals. Sequencing was performed with immunoSEQ multiplex PCR; in TCRdb, only in-frame clones are kept and a portion is missing. Found here are approximately 530,000 clones, about 96% of them singletons; the top ten hold 0.055% to 0.075%. The source material was naive CD4+ T cells sorted from blood. Noted subset: CD45RA+ positively selected. The receptors stem from a woman in her twenties or thirties in good health.

The chain combines TRBV27 with TRBJ1-1; unclear D gene. Trimming cost V 6 bases and J 1 base, with 9 bases left between them. The CDR3 has 13 residues. Germline values: CDR1 MNHEY, CDR2 SMNVEV (reference sequence). As DNA, the CDR3 is TGTGCCAGCAGCGATCGATGGAACACTGAAGCTTTCTTT. Translation gives CASSDRWNTEAFF.

The CDR3 coding sequence is TGCGCCAGCAGCTTTGAGGGAACCACTGAAGCTTTCTTT. It translates to CASSFEGTTEAFF. This chain connects TRBV5-1 to TRBJ1-1, with unresolved D. V shed 2 bases and J shed 4 bases, with 9 bases lying between them. CDR3 length equals 13 residues. Germline CDR1 reads SGHRS; CDR2 reads YFSETQ.

The rearrangement joins TRBV2 to TRBJ2-3; D possibly corresponds to TRBD1 (7 bases). The V gene's germline CDR1 is SNHLY and CDR2 FYNNEI. Deletions cut 5 bases from V and 6 bases from J, with 21 bases between. There are 16 residues in the CDR3. This CDR3 is CASSSHRQGAGDTQYF. The CDR3 coding sequence is TGTGCCAGCAGTTCGCACCGACAGGGCGCGGGGGATACGCAGTATTTT.

Only a few counts were recorded for this clone. This chain joins TRBV12-5 and TRBJ2-7; possible D gene TRBD2, 5 bases. The V gene's germline CDR1 is LGHNT and CDR2 FRNRAP. The CDR3 is 12 amino acids. As DNA, the CDR3 is TGTGTTGAGCGGTCTAGCTCCTACGAGCAGTACTTC. It translates to CVERSSSYEQYF. Complete variable domain (other parts from reference TRBV12-5 and TRBJ2-7): DARVTQTPRHKVTEMGQEVTMRCQPILGHNTVFWYRQTMMQGLELLAYFRNRAPLDDSGMPKDRFSAEMPDATLATLKIQPSEPRDSAVYFCVERSSSYEQYFGPGTRLTVT.

The genes are TRBV28 and TRBJ1-6; the match to TRBD1 covers 8 bases. Trimming removed 5 bases from V and 8 bases from J; junction bases left unmatched: 8. The CDR3 length is 15 residues. The germline CDR1 and CDR2 sequences are MDHEN and SYDVKM. This CDR3 is CASSRGQGGYSPLHF. The CDR3 coding sequence is TGTGCCAGCAGTCGCGGACAGGGTGGGTATTCACCCCTCCACTTT. Full variable domain (outside the CDR3, taken from reference TRBV28 and TRBJ1-6): DVKVTQSSRYLVKRTGEKVFLECVQDMDHENMFWYRQDPGLGLRLIYFSYDVKMKEKGDIPEGYSVSREKKERFSLILESASTNQTSMYLCASSRGQGGYSPLHFGNGTRLTVT.

V and J are TRBV19 and TRBJ2-2, with D possibly matching TRBD2 (7 bases). This CDR3 contains 16 residues. Between the trimmed V and J ends, which lost 3 bases and 4 bases, there was a span of 15 bases. Germline lookup yields CDR1 LNHDA and CDR2 SQIVND (reference sequence). CDR3 residues: CASSIGGGRFTGELFF. The DNA for the CDR3 is TGTGCCAGTAGTATTGGGGGGGGCCGGTTCACCGGGGAGCTGTTTTTT. Together with reference TRBV19 and TRBJ2-2, the CDR3 gives the full variable domain: DGGITQSPKYLFRKEGQNVTLSCEQNLNHDAMYWYRQDPGQGLRLIYYSQIVNDFQKGDIAEGYSVSREKKESFPLTVTSAQKNPTAFYLCASSIGGGRFTGELFFGEGSRLTVL.

V and J are TRBV28 and TRBJ2-7, with TRBD2 matching over 8 bases. Looked up from germline, CDR1 is MDHEN and CDR2 is SYDVKM. V dropped 6 bases and J dropped 2; count of bases not matched to a gene: 6. The CDR3 is 14 residues long. The DNA for the CDR3 is TGTGCCAGCAGGGAAGCAGCGGGAGCCTACGAGCAGTACTTC. Translated, it gives CASREAAGAYEQYF.

The genes are TRBV28 and TRBJ1-1; D ambiguous. The ends were cut back, 2 bases at V and 1 base at J, with 8 bases in the middle. The CDR3 extends over 14 amino acids. From germline, CDR1 is MDHEN and CDR2 SYDVKM. The chain's CDR3 is CASSLILGNTEAFF. The CDR3 region has the DNA TGTGCCAGCAGTTTAATTCTAGGGAACACTGAAGCTTTCTTT.

This chain connects TRBV11-2 to TRBJ2-7; D is perhaps TRBD1 (5 bases). V gave up 5 bases and J gave up 1 base, with 12 bases separating them. This CDR3 region has 14 residues. The V gene's germline CDR1 is SGHAT and CDR2 FQNNGV. The CDR3, as DNA: TGTGCCAGCAGCCGTGCCACAGGTTCCTACGAGCAGTACTTC. Protein: CASSRATGSYEQYF.

The count of this clone is one. The genes are TRBV6-6 and TRBJ1-1; D uncertain. Per germline, CDR1 MNHNY and CDR2 SVGAGI (reference sequence). V was trimmed by 0 bases and J by 2 bases, leaving 7 bases between them. The CDR3 covers 14 residues. This chain's CDR3 is CASSYSGVNTEAFF. The CDR3 DNA reads as TGTGCCAGCAGTTACTCCGGGGTAAACACTGAAGCTTTCTTT.

This chain uses TRBV28 with TRBJ1-2; the D gene is possibly TRBD1 (6 bases). V shed 6 bases and J shed 8 bases, with 16 bases lying between them. The CDR3 has 13 amino acids. Germline CDR1 MDHEN, CDR2 SYDVKM. CDR3 loop: CASRQQGSYGYTF. CDR3 sequence (DNA): TGTGCCAGCAGACAACAGGGAAGTTACGGCTACACCTTC.

The chain joins TRBV7-8 to TRBJ2-7; 7 bases are a match to TRBD2. CDR1 and CDR2 from the germline V gene are SGHVS and FQNEAQ. V trimming: 6 bases; J trimming: 6 bases; junction bases outside the gene matches: 5. The CDR3 length is 12 residues. The DNA of the CDR3 is TGTGCCAGCAGTCCCTGGGGGGGCGAGCAGTACTTC. This translates into CASSPWGGEQYF.

This clone occurred once. This chain connects TRBV18 to TRBJ2-2; D ambiguous. The germline gives CDR1 KGHSH, CDR2 LQKENI. The CDR3 length is 13 residues. V lost 3 bases and J lost 6, with 8 bases in between. For the CDR3, the DNA is TGTGCCAGCTCACCCCTCGGAGCCGGGGAGCTGTTTTTT. This gives the protein CASSPLGAGELFF. Drawing the rest from reference TRBV18 and TRBJ2-2, the complete variable domain is NAGVMQNPRHLVRRRGQEARLRCSPMKGHSHVYWYRQLPEEGLKFMVYLQKENIIDESGMPKERFSAEFPKEGPSILRIQQVVRGDSAAYFCASSPLGAGELFFGEGSRLTVL.

The chain has TRBV6-1 and TRBJ1-4; 7 positions match TRBD1. The CDR3 runs to 15 residues. Germline loops: CDR1 MNHNS, CDR2 SASEGT. The trim removed 1 base at V and 8 bases at J, leaving 7 bases unmatched. CDR3 loop: CASSEDRGGIEKLFF. CDR3 coding DNA: TGTGCCAGCAGTGAAGACAGGGGAGGAATAGAAAAACTGTTTTTT.

The rearrangement uses TRBV28 and TRBJ1-5, with no clear D. V shed 3 bases and J shed 4 bases, with 16 bases lying between them. Germline loops: CDR1 MDHEN, CDR2 SYDVKM. The length of the CDR3 is 16 residues. The DNA for the CDR3 is TGTGCCAGCAGTTTTACCTTACGGACGGGTAATCAGCCCCAGCATTTT. It specifies CASSFTLRTGNQPQHF.

Of note for this clone: This specimen includes other DNA sequences encoding the same CDR3. This chain uses TRBV20-1 with TRBJ1-1; no reliable D call. The CDR3 sequence is 11 residues long. Germline CDR1 and CDR2: DFQATT and SNEGSKA (reference sequence). With 3 bases removed from V and 2 bases from J, the gap between germline ends came to 4 bases. In DNA, the CDR3 is TGCAGTGCTAGGTTAAACACTGAAGCTTTCTTT. Protein: CSARLNTEAFF.

This rearrangement joins TRBV7-3 to TRBJ1-2; D uncertain. The V end was cut by 5 bases, the J end by 8 bases, with 15 bases between. Germline CDR1 and CDR2: SGHTA and FQGTGA. This CDR3 contains 13 residues. The CDR3 DNA reads as TGTGCCAGCAGCCTGGGCCCCTTGACGGGCTACACCTTC. Translating it yields CASSLGPLTGYTF.

V gene TRBV27 combines with J gene TRBJ2-7; 9 bases are a match to TRBD2. Per germline, CDR1 MNHEY and CDR2 SMNVEV (reference sequence). This CDR3 has 15 amino acids. J gave up 4 bases and V 1 base, and 5 bases lay outside the gene matches. The CDR3 region has the DNA TGTGCCAGCAGTTTATGGGCTAGCGGGGCGTACGAGCAGTACTTC. Translation: CASSLWASGAYEQYF.

The rearrangement links TRBV11-2 to TRBJ2-1; 13 bases map to TRBD2. J was trimmed by 5 bases and V by 5 bases; bases with no gene match: 6. The germline V gene has CDR1 SGHAT and CDR2 FQNNGV. The CDR3 covers 16 residues. The chain's CDR3 is CASSNKGLAGNNEQFF. DNA of the CDR3: TGTGCCAGCAGCAACAAGGGACTAGCGGGAAACAATGAGCAGTTCTTC. Full variable domain (remainder filled in from reference TRBV11-2 and TRBJ2-1): EAGVAQSPRYKIIEKRQSVAFWCNPISGHATLYWYQQILGQGPKLLIQFQNNGVVDDSQLPKDRFSAERLKGVDSTLKIQPAKLEDSAVYLCASSNKGLAGNNEQFFGPGTRLTVL.

This chain uses TRBV5-4 with TRBJ2-1, with TRBD1 matching 7 bases. V was clipped by 5 bases and J by 7 bases; unmatched bases: 6. The CDR3 is 13 amino acids. The germline V gene encodes CDR1 SGHNT and CDR2 YYREEE (reference sequence). The CDR3 DNA is TGTGCCAGCAGGCTGGGACAGTTAAATGAGCAGTTCTTC. It yields the protein CASRLGQLNEQFF.

The chain recombines TRBV20-1 with TRBJ2-5, with D unresolved. The J call is doubtful: the DNA matches TRBJ2-7 better. The CDR3 has 11 amino acids. The germline CDR1 and CDR2 sequences are DFQATT and SNEGSKA (reference sequence). DNA of the CDR3: TGCAGTGCTACTAATGGGAACGAGCAGTACTTC. It specifies CSATNGNEQYF.

This chain connects TRBV28 to TRBJ2-7; TRBD2 aligns across 10 bases. Losses at the gene ends were 2 bases for V and 6 bases for J; bases not matched to a gene: 13. The CDR3 contains 17 residues. Germline CDR1 MDHEN, CDR2 SYDVKM. The CDR3 DNA is TGTGCCAGCAGTTTAGGGTTTTCTAGCGGGAGTGGGGCCGAGCAGTACTTC. The encoded protein is CASSLGFSSGSGAEQYF.

The genes are TRBV7-9 and TRBJ1-4; D possibly corresponds to TRBD1 (5 bases). The V and J ends lost 4 bases and 4 bases respectively, with 13 bases between them. The CDR3 contains 15 residues. CDR1 is SEHNR and CDR2 is FQNEAQ in the germline V gene (reference sequence). The CDR3 bases are TGTGCCAGCAGCTACGGGGACGTCAATAATGAAAAACTGTTTTTT. Protein product: CASSYGDVNNEKLFF.